The sequence of this TCR beta chain was determined in a study of blood T cells in healthy people across ages. Overall study findings and caveats: Older individuals had lower TCR beta diversity per million T cells (the decline was roughly linear). There was a strong correlation between TCR beta diversity and naive T cell percentage. Investigators viewed diversity estimates from one million T cells as underestimates, the study reported.

A J-beta primer mix and a sample-barcoded 5' primer were used in a second PCR of about 6 to 12 cycles. Each CDR3 protein is one row after TCRdb ran MiXCR on the 5' RACE reads. The sample comprises approximately 690,000 distinct CDR3 sequences, about 53% of which are singletons, and over 35% rests with the top ten. A remark on this clonotype: Its target is not known.

CDR3 length equals 13 residues. Trimming pared 6 bases from V and 9 bases from J, leaving 18 bases between. The germline CDR1 and CDR2 sequences are DFQATT and SNEGSKA (reference sequence). PBMCs were isolated at a quantity of at least 6 million per sample. Material for sequencing was blood. V and J are TRBV20-1 and TRBJ2-1; the D call may be TRBD1 or TRBD2 (5 bases each). This clonotype was sampled from a man aged 60-69 years in good health. CDR3 sequence: CSAGTRFFGEQFF. CDR3 nucleotide sequence: TGCAGTGCGGGGACCAGATTCTTCGGTGAGCAGTTCTTC.